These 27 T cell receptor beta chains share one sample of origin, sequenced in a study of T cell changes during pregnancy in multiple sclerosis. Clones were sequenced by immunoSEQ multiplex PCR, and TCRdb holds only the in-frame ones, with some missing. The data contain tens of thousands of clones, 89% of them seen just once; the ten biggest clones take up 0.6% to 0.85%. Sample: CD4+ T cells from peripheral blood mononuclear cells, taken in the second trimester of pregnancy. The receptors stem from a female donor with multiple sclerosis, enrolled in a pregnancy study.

CDR3 nucleotides: TGTGCCAGCAGCTTCAGGGGGCCCTATGGCTACACCTTC. Translated: CASSFRGPYGYTF. The rearrangement joins TRBV5-4 to TRBJ1-2; 8 bases map to TRBD1. V was clipped by 2 bases and J by 4 bases; unmatched bases: 1. The CDR3 has 13 amino acids. Germline V lookup: CDR1 SGHNT, CDR2 YYREEE (reference sequence).

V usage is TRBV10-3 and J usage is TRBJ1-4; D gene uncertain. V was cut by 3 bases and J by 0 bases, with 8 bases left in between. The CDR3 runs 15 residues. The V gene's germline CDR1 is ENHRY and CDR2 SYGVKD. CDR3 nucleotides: TGTGCCATCAGTGATGGCGGGGCAACTAATGAAAAACTGTTTTTT. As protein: CAISDGGATNEKLFF.

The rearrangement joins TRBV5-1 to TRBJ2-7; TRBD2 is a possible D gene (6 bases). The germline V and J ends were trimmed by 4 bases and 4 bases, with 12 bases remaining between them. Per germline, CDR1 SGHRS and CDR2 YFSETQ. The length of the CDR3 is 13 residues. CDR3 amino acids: CASSARLGYEQYF. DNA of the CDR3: TGCGCCAGCAGCGCTAGACTAGGGTACGAGCAGTACTTC.

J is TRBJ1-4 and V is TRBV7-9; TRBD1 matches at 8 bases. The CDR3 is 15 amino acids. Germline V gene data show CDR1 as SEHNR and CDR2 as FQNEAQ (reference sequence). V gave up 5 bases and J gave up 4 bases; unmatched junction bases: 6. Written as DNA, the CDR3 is TGTGCCAGCAGCCATAGACAGGGGAGTAATGAAAAACTGTTTTTT. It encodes CASSHRQGSNEKLFF.

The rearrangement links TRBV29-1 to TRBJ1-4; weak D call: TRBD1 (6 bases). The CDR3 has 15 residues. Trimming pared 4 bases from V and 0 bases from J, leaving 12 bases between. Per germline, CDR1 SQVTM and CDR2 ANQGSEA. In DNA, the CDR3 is TGCAGCGTTGGAGAAGGGGGGGCAACTAATGAAAAACTGTTTTTT. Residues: CSVGEGGATNEKLFF. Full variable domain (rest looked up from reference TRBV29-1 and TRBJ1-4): SAVISQKPSRDICQRGTSLTIQCQVDSQVTMMFWYRQQPGQSLTLIATANQGSEATYESGFVIDKFPISRPNLTFSTLTVSNMSPEDSSIYLCSVGEGGATNEKLFFGSGTQLSVL.

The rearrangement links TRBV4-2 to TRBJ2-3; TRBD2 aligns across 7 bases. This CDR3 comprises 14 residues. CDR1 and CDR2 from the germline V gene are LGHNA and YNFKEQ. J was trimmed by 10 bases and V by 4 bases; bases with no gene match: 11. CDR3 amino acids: CASSPDPSGEAQYF. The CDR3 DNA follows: TGTGCCAGCAGCCCCGACCCCAGCGGGGAGGCGCAGTATTTT.

This CDR3 reads CSVTVQETQYF. The CDR3 DNA is TGCAGCGTGACAGTCCAAGAGACCCAGTACTTC. The chain carries TRBV29-1 and TRBJ2-5, with D possibly TRBD1 on 5 matching bases. The CDR3 is 11 amino acids. CDR1 is SQVTM, CDR2 ANQGSEA, per germline. Trimming took 6 bases from V and 1 from J, leaving 6 bases between them.

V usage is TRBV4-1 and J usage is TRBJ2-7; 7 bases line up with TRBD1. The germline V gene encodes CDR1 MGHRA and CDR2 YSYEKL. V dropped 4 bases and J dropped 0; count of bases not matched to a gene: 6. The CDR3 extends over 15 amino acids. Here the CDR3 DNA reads TGCGCCAGCAGCCGACAGGGTAGGTCCTCCTACGAGCAGTACTTC. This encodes CASSRQGRSSYEQYF.

The CDR3 sequence: CASSRDSSNTEAFF. The DNA for the CDR3 is TGCGCCAGCAGCCGCGACTCTAGCAACACTGAAGCTTTCTTT. The chain couples TRBV5-1 to TRBJ1-1; D unclear. Germline CDR1 is SGHRS and CDR2 is YFSETQ. The CDR3 runs to 14 residues. V lost 4 bases and J lost 2, with 12 bases in between.

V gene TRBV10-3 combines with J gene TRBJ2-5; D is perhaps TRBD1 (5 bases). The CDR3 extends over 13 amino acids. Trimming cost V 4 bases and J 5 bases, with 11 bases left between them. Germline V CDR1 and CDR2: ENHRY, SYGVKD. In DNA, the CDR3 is TGTGCCATCAGTGTCAGGGTAGATGAGACCCAGTACTTC. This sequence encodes CAISVRVDETQYF.

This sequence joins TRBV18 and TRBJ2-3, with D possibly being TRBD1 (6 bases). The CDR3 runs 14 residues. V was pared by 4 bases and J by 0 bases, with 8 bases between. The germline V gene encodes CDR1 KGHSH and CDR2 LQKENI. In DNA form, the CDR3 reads TGTGCCAGCTCACGGACAGCAAGCACAGATACGCAGTATTTT. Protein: CASSRTASTDTQYF.

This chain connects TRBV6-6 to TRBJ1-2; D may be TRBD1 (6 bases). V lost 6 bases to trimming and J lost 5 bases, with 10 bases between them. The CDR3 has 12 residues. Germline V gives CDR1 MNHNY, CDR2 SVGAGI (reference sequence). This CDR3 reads CASSQGWYGYTF. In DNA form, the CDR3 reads TGTGCCAGCAGCCAGGGGTGGTATGGCTACACCTTC.

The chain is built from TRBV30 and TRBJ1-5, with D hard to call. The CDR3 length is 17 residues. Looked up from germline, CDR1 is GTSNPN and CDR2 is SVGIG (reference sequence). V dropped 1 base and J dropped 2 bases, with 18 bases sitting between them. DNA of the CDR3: TGTGCCTGGAGTGGACTCCGGTTGGGTGGCGGCAATCAGCCCCAGCATTTT. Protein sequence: CAWSGLRLGGGNQPQHF.

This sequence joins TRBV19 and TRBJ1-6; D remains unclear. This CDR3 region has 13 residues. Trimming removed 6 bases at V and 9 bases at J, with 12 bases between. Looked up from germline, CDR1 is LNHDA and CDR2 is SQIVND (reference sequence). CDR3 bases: TGTGCCAGTAGGGAAGACTTAAGTTCACCCCTCCACTTT. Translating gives CASREDLSSPLHF. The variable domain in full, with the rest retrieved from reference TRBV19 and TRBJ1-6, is DGGITQSPKYLFRKEGQNVTLSCEQNLNHDAMYWYRQDPGQGLRLIYYSQIVNDFQKGDIAEGYSVSREKKESFPLTVTSAQKNPTAFYLCASREDLSSPLHFGNGTRLTVT.

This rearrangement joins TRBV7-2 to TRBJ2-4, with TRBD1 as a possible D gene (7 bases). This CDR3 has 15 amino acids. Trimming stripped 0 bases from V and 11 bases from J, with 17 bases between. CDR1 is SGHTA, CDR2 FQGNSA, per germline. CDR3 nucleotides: TGTGCCAGCAGCTTAGCGAGTGGAGGGGGCGACCTTCAGTACTTC. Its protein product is CASSLASGGGDLQYF. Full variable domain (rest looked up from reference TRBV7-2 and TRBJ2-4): GAGVSQSPSNKVTEKGKDVELRCDPISGHTALYWYRQSLGQGLEFLIYFQGNSAPDKSGLPSDRFSAERTGGSVSTLTIQRTQQEDSAVYLCASSLASGGGDLQYFGAGTRLSVL.

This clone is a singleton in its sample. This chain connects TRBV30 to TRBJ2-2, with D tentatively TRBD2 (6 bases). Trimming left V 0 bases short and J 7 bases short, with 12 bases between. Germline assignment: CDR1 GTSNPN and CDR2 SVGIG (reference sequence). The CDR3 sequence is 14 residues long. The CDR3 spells CAWSVFAGLGELFF. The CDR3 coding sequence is TGTGCCTGGAGTGTTTTCGCGGGGCTCGGGGAGCTGTTTTTT.

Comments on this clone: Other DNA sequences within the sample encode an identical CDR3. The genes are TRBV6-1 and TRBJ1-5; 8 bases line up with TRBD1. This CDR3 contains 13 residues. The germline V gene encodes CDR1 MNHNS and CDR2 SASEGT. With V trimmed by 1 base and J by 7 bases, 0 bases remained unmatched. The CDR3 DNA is TGTGCCAGCAGTGAAGACAGGGGGCAGCCCCAGCATTTT. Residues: CASSEDRGQPQHF.

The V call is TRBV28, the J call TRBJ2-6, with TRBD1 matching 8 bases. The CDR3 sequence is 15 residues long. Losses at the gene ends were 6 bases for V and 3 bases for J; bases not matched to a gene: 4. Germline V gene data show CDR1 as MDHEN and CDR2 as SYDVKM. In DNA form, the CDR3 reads TGTGCCAGCAGCCCACAGGGGGATGGGGCCAACGTCCTGACTTTC. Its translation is CASSPQGDGANVLTF.

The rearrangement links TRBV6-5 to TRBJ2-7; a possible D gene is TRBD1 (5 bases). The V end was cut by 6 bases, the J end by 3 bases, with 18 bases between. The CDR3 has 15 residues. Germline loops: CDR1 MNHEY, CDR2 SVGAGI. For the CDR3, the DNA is TGTGCCAGCAGCCCGTACACAGGTGTCGGCTACGAGCAGTACTTC. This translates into CASSPYTGVGYEQYF.

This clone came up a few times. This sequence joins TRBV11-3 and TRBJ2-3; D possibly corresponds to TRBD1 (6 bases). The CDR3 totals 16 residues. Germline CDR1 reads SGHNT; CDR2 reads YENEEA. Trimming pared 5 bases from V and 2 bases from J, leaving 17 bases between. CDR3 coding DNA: TGTGCCAGCAGCCAGGGGCTCTTCGGGGTCACAGATACGCAGTATTTT. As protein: CASSQGLFGVTDTQYF.

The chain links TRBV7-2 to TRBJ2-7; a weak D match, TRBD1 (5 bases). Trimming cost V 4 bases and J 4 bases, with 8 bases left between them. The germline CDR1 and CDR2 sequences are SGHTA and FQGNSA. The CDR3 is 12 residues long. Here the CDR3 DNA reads TGTGCCAGCAGCTCGACAGCGTACGAGCAGTACTTC. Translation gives CASSSTAYEQYF.

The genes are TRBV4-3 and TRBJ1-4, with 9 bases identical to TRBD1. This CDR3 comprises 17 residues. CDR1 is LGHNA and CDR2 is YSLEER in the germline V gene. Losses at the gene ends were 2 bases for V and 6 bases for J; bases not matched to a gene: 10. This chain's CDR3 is CASSQNPVDRGDEKLFF. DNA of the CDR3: TGCGCCAGCAGCCAAAACCCCGTTGACAGGGGGGATGAAAAACTGTTTTTT.

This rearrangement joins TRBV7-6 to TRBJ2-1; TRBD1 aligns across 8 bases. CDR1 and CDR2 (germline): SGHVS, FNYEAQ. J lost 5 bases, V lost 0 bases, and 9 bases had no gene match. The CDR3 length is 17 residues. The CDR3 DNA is TGTGCCAGCAGCTTAGCGTTGAGGACAGGGCGCCACAATGAGCAGTTCTTC. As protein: CASSLALRTGRHNEQFF.

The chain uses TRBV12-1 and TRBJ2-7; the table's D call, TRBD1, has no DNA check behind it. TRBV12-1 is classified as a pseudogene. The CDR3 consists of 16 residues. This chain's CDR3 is CASSLEWDRICVEQYF. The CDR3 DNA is TGTGCCAGCAGCTTGGAATGGGACAGGATCTGTGTCGAGCAGTACTTC.

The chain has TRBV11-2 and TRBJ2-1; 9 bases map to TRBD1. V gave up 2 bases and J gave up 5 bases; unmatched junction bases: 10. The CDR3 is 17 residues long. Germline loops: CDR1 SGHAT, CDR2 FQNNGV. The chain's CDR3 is CASSLTLLGTGNNEQFF. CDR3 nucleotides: TGTGCCAGCAGCTTAACTCTCCTGGGGACAGGGAACAATGAGCAGTTCTTC.

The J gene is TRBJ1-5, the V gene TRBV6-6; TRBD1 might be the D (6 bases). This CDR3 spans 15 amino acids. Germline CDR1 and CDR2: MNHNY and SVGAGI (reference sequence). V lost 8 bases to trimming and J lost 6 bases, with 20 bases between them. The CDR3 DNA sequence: TGTGCCAGCCTGGGTTTGGGACACCGGGGTCAGCCCCAGCATTTT. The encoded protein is CASLGLGHRGQPQHF.

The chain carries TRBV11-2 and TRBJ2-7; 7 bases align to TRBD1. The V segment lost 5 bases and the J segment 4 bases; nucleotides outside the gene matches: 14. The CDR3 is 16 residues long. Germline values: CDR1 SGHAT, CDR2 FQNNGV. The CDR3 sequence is CASSPQQGLGFYEQYF. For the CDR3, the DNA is TGTGCCAGCAGCCCACAACAGGGGCTGGGATTTTACGAGCAGTACTTC. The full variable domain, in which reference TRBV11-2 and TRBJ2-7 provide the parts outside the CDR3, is EAGVAQSPRYKIIEKRQSVAFWCNPISGHATLYWYQQILGQGPKLLIQFQNNGVVDDSQLPKDRFSAERLKGVDSTLKIQPAKLEDSAVYLCASSPQQGLGFYEQYFGPGTRLTVT.